Shown below are 6 T cell receptor beta chains from a single sample sequenced in a study of T cell repertoires in cytomegalovirus infection. MiXCR, run by TCRdb on the reads, gives a single entry per CDR3 protein. The sample consists of under 200,000 distinct CDR3 sequences, roughly 21% of them appearing once. Their target antigens are unknown. The sample here was CD8+ T cells from cultured PBMCs, taken from culture after CMV antigen stimulation. Source of these receptors: a human donor in good health (CMV status not recorded). Some clones in this sample may be carry-over from other donors' samples.

This clonotype was counted between two and nine times. CDR3 loop: CASSFGGMKEAFF. The CDR3 DNA sequence: TGTGCCAGCAGTTTCGGGGGGATGAAGGAAGCTTTCTTT. The chain has TRBV12-3 or TRBV12-4 and TRBJ1-1, with D perhaps matching TRBD1 (5 bases). Trimming took 3 bases from V and 8 from J, leaving 13 bases between them. The CDR3 contains 13 residues.

V gene TRBV6-1 combines with J gene TRBJ2-7, with TRBD2 identical over 11 bases. This CDR3 region has 17 residues. Unmatched junction bases numbered 10, after V lost 1 base and J lost 5 bases. Germline V CDR1 and CDR2: MNHNS, SASEGT. The CDR3 sequence is CASSEEGPSGGLNEQYF. The DNA of the CDR3 is TGTGCCAGCAGTGAAGAGGGACCTAGCGGGGGGCTGAACGAGCAGTACTTC.

This clonotype showed up many times. The chain joins TRBV7-6 to TRBJ1-1; a possible D gene is TRBD1 (5 bases). Per germline, CDR1 SGHVS and CDR2 FNYEAQ. Trimming stripped 1 base from V and 3 bases from J, with 18 bases between. The CDR3 is 17 residues long. The CDR3 loop reads CASSLGVGGSVDTEAFF. The CDR3 nucleotides read TGTGCCAGCAGCTTAGGTGTGGGGGGATCTGTAGACACTGAAGCTTTCTTT. The full variable domain, rest sourced from reference TRBV7-6 and TRBJ1-1, is GAGVSQSPRYKVTKRGQDVALRCDPISGHVSLYWYRQALGQGPEFLTYFNYEAQQDKSGLPNDRFSAERPEGSISTLTIQRTEQRDSAMYRCASSLGVGGSVDTEAFFGQGTRLTVV.

This chain links TRBV11-2 with TRBJ2-1; D might be TRBD2 (6 bases). This CDR3 is built from 14 residues. Germline V lookup: CDR1 SGHAT, CDR2 FQNNGV. Trimming cost V 3 bases and J 7 bases, with 13 bases left between them. CDR3 DNA: TGTGCCAGCAGCTTTGGCGGGGCCGATAATGAGCAGTTCTTC. Its protein product is CASSFGGADNEQFF.

The chain joins TRBV12-3 or TRBV12-4 to TRBJ2-2, with D unclear. The CDR3 runs 12 residues. Between the trimmed V and J ends, which lost 5 bases and 9 bases, there was a span of 10 bases. The DNA for the CDR3 is TGTGCCAGCAGTCCGCCTGTCAGGGAGCTGTTTTTT. It is translated as CASSPPVRELFF.

This clonotype has just a few counts. The J gene is TRBJ2-5, the V gene TRBV10-3, with TRBD2 matching 7 bases. The germline CDR1 and CDR2 sequences are ENHRY and SYGVKD. This CDR3 is 15 amino acids long. With V trimmed by 6 bases and J by 0 bases, 7 bases remained unmatched. In nucleotides, the CDR3 is TGTGCCATCAGAGGGGAGGGCGGAGACCAAGAGACCCAGTACTTC. Its protein is CAIRGEGGDQETQYF.